The rows below give T cell receptor beta chains drawn from one sample of a study of cytomegalovirus exposure and HLA in healthy donors. TCRdb's copy holds only in-frame clones and misses some; the assay was immunoSEQ multiplex PCR. The sample has some 170,000 clones; roughly 70% are singletons. The specimen sequenced was PBMCs. Source of these receptors: a male donor in good health and CMV-seronegative. Both conserved end residues are part of each CDR3. D genes are given only for firm matches. The size entry is marked missing in some rows and otherwise reads once, few, many or a size class.

J	size	D	V	CDR3	DNA
TRBJ2-2	-	-	TRBV28	CASSSGAGGRTGELFF	TGTGCCAGCAGTTCCGGGGCCGGAGGGAGAACCGGGGAGCTGTTTTTT
TRBJ2-2	-	TRBD2	TRBV28	CATYSGNANTGELFF	TGTGCCACATATAGCGGGAACGCGAACACCGGGGAGCTGTTTTTT
TRBJ2-1	once	TRBD2	TRBV9	CASSDSGGPSEQFF	TGTGCCAGCAGCGATAGCGGGGGGCCGAGTGAGCAGTTCTTC
TRBJ1-4	-	TRBD1	TRBV10-2	CASRTGQGEKLFF	TGCGCCAGCAGGACAGGGCAGGGTGAAAAACTGTTTTTT
TRBJ1-5	few	-	TRBV19	CASSMWGGGGNQPQHF	TGTGCCAGTAGTATGTGGGGGGGTGGGGGCAATCAGCCCCAGCATTTT
TRBJ1-6	once	-	TRBV10-1	CASSEARVNSPLHF	TGCGCCAGCAGTGAGGCCAGGGTGAATTCACCCCTCCACTTT
TRBJ1-5	-	TRBD1	TRBV2	CATRDRGNQPQHF	TGTGCCACCCGGGACAGGGGCAATCAGCCCCAGCATTTT
TRBJ2-7	-	-	TRBV5-4	CASSLGLAAWEQYF	TGTGCCAGCAGCTTGGGCTTAGCGGCGTGGGAGCAGTACTTC
TRBJ1-6	-	-	TRBV28	CASSPQVWARSPLHF	TGTGCCAGCAGCCCCCAAGTCTGGGCAAGGTCACCCCTCCACTTT
TRBJ1-1	-	TRBD1	TRBV28	CASSRGGGTEAFF	TGTGCCAGCAGTCGAGGGGGCGGCACTGAAGCTTTCTTT
TRBJ2-3	few	TRBD1	TRBV9	CASSPPRDRGGVTQYF	TGTGCCAGCAGCCCCCCCCGGGACAGGGGTGGGGTTACGCAGTATTTT
TRBJ2-3	-	-	TRBV6-5	CASSYVAGAGTDTQYF	TGTGCCAGCAGTTACGTGGCAGGGGCGGGCACAGATACGCAGTATTTT
TRBJ2-7	few	-	TRBV18	CASSSVNSYEQYF	TGTGCCAGCTCTTCAGTCAATTCCTACGAGCAGTACTTC
TRBJ1-6	-	-	TRBV7-3	CASSPLGRSSYNSPLHF	TGTGCCAGCAGCCCCTTGGGGCGCAGCTCCTATAATTCACCCCTCCACTTT
TRBJ2-7	-	TRBD1	TRBV6-5	CASRKGQGAYEQYF	TGTGCCAGCAGGAAGGGACAGGGTGCTTACGAGCAGTACTTC
TRBJ2-3	-	TRBD2	TRBV11-3	CASSPHGRSGRRTDTQYF	TGTGCCAGCAGCCCCCACGGGAGAAGCGGGAGACGCACAGATACGCAGTATTTT
TRBJ1-3	-	TRBD1	TRBV29-1	CSVSGQQDSGNTIYF	TGCAGCGTGTCGGGACAGCAAGACTCTGGAAACACCATATATTTT
TRBJ1-1	-	-	TRBV28	CASRSRGEAFF	TGTGCCAGCAGGTCACGGGGGGAAGCTTTCTTT
TRBJ2-7	-	TRBD2	TRBV5-4	CASSPSGSYEQYF	TGTGCCAGCAGCCCTAGCGGCTCCTACGAGCAGTACTTC
TRBJ1-2	-	-	TRBV15	CATSRVYGAAGGYTF	TGTGCCACCAGCAGAGTTTACGGCGCCGCGGGAGGCTACACCTTC
TRBJ2-3	-	-	TRBV28	CASSGGDRGTDTQYF	TGTGCCAGCAGTGGAGGGGACAGAGGCACAGATACGCAGTATTTT
TRBJ2-4	-	-	TRBV5-1	CASSLDLAKNIQYF	TGCGCCAGCAGCTTGGATCTAGCCAAAAACATTCAGTACTTC
TRBJ2-5	few	-	TRBV2	CASSLEWETQYF	TGTGCCAGCAGCCTCGAGTGGGAGACCCAGTACTTC
TRBJ2-1	-	-	TRBV28	CASSFAGAYNEQFF	TGTGCCAGCAGTTTCGCAGGGGCCTACAATGAGCAGTTCTTC
TRBJ2-4	-	-	TRBV9	CASSAQGRGIQYF	TGTGCCAGCAGCGCCCAGGGGAGAGGCATTCAGTACTTC
TRBJ2-7	few	-	TRBV21-1	CASSKVKGGQINEQYF	TGTGCCAGCAGCAAAGTCAAGGGGGGACAGATCAACGAGCAGTACTTC
TRBJ1-5	-	-	TRBV6-1	CASSPWRDQPQHF	TGTGCCAGCAGTCCTTGGAGGGACCAGCCCCAGCATTTT
TRBJ1-2	-	TRBD1	TRBV19	CASSLSFPRDRENYGYTF	TGTGCCAGTAGTCTATCTTTCCCCCGGGACAGGGAGAACTATGGCTACACCTTC
TRBJ1-5	-	-	TRBV10-2	CASSEAWGGRNQPQHF	TGCGCCAGCAGCGAAGCTTGGGGGGGGCGCAATCAGCCCCAGCATTTT
TRBJ2-1	-	-	TRBV6-1	CASSNLDPTNEQFF	TGTGCCAGCAGCAACCTAGACCCGACCAATGAGCAGTTCTTC
TRBJ1-1	once	TRBD1	TRBV19	CASSMVRDRAMNTEAFF	TGTGCCAGTAGTATGGTGAGGGACAGGGCCATGAACACTGAAGCTTTCTTT
TRBJ2-7	-	TRBD2	TRBV28	CASSFEREESYEQYF	TGTGCCAGCAGTTTCGAGCGGGAGGAATCCTACGAGCAGTACTTC
TRBJ2-7	once	TRBD2	TRBV6-5	CASSYQGTSYYEQYF	TGTGCCAGCAGTTACCAGGGGACTAGTTACTACGAGCAGTACTTC
TRBJ2-3	-	-	TRBV6-5	CASSYGRRDRTDTQYF	TGTGCCAGCAGTTACGGTCGGAGGGATCGGACAGATACGCAGTATTTT
TRBJ1-3	-	-	TRBV30	CAWSRGSGNTIYF	TGTGCCTGGAGTCGGGGCTCTGGAAACACCATATATTTT